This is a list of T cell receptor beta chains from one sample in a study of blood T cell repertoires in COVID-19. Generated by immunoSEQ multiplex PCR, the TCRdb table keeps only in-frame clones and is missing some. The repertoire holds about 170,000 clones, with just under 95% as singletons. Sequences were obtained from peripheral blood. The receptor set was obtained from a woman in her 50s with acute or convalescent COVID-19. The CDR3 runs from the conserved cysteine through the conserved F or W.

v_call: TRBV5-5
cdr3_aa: CASSFMTGVQHF

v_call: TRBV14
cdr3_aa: CASSLTQPGLETQYF

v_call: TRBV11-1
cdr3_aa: CASSLGEGAYEQYF

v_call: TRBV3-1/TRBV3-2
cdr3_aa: CASSQGRAHGYTF

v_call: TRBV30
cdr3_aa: CAWRSDTEAFF

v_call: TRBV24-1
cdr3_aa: CATSDQGKGGPYQETQYF

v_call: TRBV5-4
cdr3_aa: CASSRTNRVDTEAFF

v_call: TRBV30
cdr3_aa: CAAKGAGANYGYTF

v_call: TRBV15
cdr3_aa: CATSTHSTGELFF

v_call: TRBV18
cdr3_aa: CASSRDKNLNTEAFF

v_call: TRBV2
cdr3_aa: CASSETPRGGNEQFF

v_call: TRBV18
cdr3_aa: CASSPIGSASTDTQYF

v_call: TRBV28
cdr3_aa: CASSLFGTGGNTQYF

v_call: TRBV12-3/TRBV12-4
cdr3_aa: CASSLRGYGYTF

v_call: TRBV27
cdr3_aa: CASSPRGPSVYEQYF

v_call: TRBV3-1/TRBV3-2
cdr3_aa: CASSQVRSATEAFF

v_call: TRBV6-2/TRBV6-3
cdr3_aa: CASSSEGAPYGYTF

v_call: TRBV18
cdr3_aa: CASSPLSSNQPQHF

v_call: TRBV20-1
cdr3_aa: CSASLGGRTHNEQFF

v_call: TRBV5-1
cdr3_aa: CASSFRTGGTEAFF

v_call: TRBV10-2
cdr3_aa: CASSGAQGWLNSEQYF

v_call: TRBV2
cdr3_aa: CASSEGTTRSYEQYF

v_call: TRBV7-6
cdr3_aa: CASSSSRYSEQYF

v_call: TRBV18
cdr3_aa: CASSSYRESNRDYGYTF

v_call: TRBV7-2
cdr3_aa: CASSSDRDGEQYF

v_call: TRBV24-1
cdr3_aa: CATSVDNSNQPQHF

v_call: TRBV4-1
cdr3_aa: CASSTRQGAGTEAFF

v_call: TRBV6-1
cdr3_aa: CATDDRDSNQPQHF

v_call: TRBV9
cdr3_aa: CASSPPGAGTYNEQFF

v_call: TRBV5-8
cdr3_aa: CASSPRSTNEKLFF

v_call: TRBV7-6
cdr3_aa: CASSLGRELNTEAFF

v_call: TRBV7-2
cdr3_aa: CASSAGQGPTDTQYF

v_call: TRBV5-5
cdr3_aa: CASTLGTLLSGNTIYF

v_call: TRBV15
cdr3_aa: CATSRPQGAGEKLFF

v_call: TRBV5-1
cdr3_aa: CASKEVGGTEAFF

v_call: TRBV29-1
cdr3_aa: CSVDGTSTSRYEQYF

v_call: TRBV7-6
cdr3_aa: CASSSEQGYGYTF

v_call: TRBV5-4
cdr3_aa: CASSPGTSGFFSYNEQFF

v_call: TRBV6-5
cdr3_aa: CASLSPGELFF

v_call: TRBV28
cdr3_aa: CASGRGHNSPLHF

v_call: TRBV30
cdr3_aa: CAWSPSGGLLYF

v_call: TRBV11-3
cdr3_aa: CASSAAGHYEQYF

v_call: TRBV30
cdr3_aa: CAWLTNRRNTEAFF

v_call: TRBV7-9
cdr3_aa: CASSSQANEQFF

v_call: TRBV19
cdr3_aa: CATKKGGSGSIHEQFF

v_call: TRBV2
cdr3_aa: CASSPQGAGLYEQFF

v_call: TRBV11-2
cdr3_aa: CASSFKFGVDEQYF

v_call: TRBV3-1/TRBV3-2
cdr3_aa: CASSQGWLSSYNEQFF

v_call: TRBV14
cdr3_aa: CASSQDWREFTNTGELFF

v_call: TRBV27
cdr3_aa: CASREGMGFYNEQFF

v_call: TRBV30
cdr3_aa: CAWSAGTGNTEAFF

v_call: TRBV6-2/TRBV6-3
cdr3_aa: CASSYEGEATNEKLFF

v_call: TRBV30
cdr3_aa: CAWSVRDSKSRPLHF

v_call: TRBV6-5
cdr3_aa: CASSYAKFIGNQPQHF

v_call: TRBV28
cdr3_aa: CASARDRVQETQYF

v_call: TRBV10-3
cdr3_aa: CAISIYEQYF

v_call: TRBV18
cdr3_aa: CASSPGTGKATEAFF

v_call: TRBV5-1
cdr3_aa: CASSLATGSSYEQYF

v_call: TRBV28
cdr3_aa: CASGRRPNYGYTF

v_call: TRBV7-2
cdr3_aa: CASRTRAHEQYF